The T cell receptor (beta chain) described here comes from a study of shared clonotypes between healthy human individuals. Whole-study context: CD4 naive and CD4 memory each took three plates per donor, while CD8 naive took two and CD8 memory one.

The CDR3 is made up of 14 amino acids. After removal of 6 bases from V and 4 bases from J, the junction contained 7 bases not matched to a gene. Germline V lookup: CDR1 LNHDA, CDR2 SQIVND (reference sequence). Several immunoSEQ 96-well plates shared each subset's DNA, each plate a replicate. Assay used: immunoSEQ multiplex PCR; TCRdb lists only in-frame clones, some missing. Counted here are roughly 1.4 million clones, about 98.5% occurring once; the ten biggest clones make up approximately 0.38%. Notes on the study in general: The study generally estimated greater richness for naive than memory subsets.

This clone is a singleton in its sample. Its antigen is not known. The TCR sequence derives from a man under 40 in good health. This chain links TRBV19 with TRBJ2-3, with 7 positions matching TRBD1. Sequenced material: naive CD4+ T cells sorted from blood. The subset is: CD45RA+ positively selected. The DNA of the CDR3 is TGTGCCAGTAGGACTAACAGGGGCGCAGATACGCAGTATTTT. Translated: CASRTNRGADTQYF. Using reference TRBV19 and TRBJ2-3 for the parts outside the CDR3, the full variable domain is DGGITQSPKYLFRKEGQNVTLSCEQNLNHDAMYWYRQDPGQGLRLIYYSQIVNDFQKGDIAEGYSVSREKKESFPLTVTSAQKNPTAFYLCASRTNRGADTQYFGPGTRLTVL.